The 22 T cell receptor beta chains given below trace back to one sample, sequenced in a study of blood T cell repertoires in COVID-19. Sequencing was performed with immunoSEQ multiplex PCR; in TCRdb, only in-frame clones are kept and a portion is missing. The data hold about 35,000 clones, with 75% to 90% observed a single time. The sequenced sample consisted of peripheral blood. The source of these receptors is a human donor in a cohort sampled during active COVID-19.

This chain uses TRBV6-4 with TRBJ2-7, with D uncertain. The CDR3 consists of 13 residues. The ends were cut back, 4 bases at V and 2 bases at J, with 9 bases in the middle. Germline V gene sequence: CDR1 MRHNA, CDR2 SNTAGT. Here the CDR3 reads CASSVAPAYEQYF. The DNA of the CDR3 is TGTGCCAGCAGTGTCGCTCCGGCCTACGAGCAGTACTTC.

The chain recombines TRBV30 with TRBJ2-3; no clear D. CDR1 GTSNPN and CDR2 SVGIG come from the germline V gene (reference sequence). The CDR3 runs 11 residues. V was trimmed by 4 bases and J by 7 bases, leaving 9 bases between them. DNA for the CDR3: TGTGCCTGGACCAGTGCCAATACGCAGTATTTT. This sequence encodes CAWTSANTQYF.

The gene calls are TRBV11-2 and TRBJ1-4, with D uncertain. The CDR3 contains 15 residues. V lost 1 base to trimming and J lost 3 bases, with 9 bases between them. Germline assignment: CDR1 SGHAT and CDR2 FQNNGV. This chain's CDR3 is CASSLVGTANEKLFF. The DNA for the CDR3 is TGTGCCAGCAGCTTAGTCGGTACAGCTAATGAAAAACTGTTTTTT.

This rearrangement joins TRBV7-2 to TRBJ2-5; 15 nucleotides match TRBD2. The CDR3 is 16 residues long. Trimming removed 5 bases from V and 2 bases from J; junction bases left unmatched: 3. Germline V gene sequence: CDR1 SGHTA, CDR2 FQGNSA. As DNA, the CDR3 is TGTGCCAGCAGCGCAGGACTAGCGGGAGGGCAAGAGACCCAGTACTTC. Translating it yields CASSAGLAGGQETQYF. The full variable domain, in which reference TRBV7-2 and TRBJ2-5 provide the parts outside the CDR3, is GAGVSQSPSNKVTEKGKDVELRCDPISGHTALYWYRQSLGQGLEFLIYFQGNSAPDKSGLPSDRFSAERTGGSVSTLTIQRTQQEDSAVYLCASSAGLAGGQETQYFGPGTRLLVL.

V is TRBV3-1 (or the pseudogene TRBV3-2) and J is TRBJ1-2, with 12 bases that match TRBD1. The V gene's germline CDR1 is LGHDT and CDR2 YNNKEL (reference sequence). CDR3 length: 15 amino acids. The trim removed 3 bases at V and 8 bases at J, leaving 7 bases unmatched. The CDR3 sequence: CASSQLGQGANGYTF. The DNA of the CDR3 is TGTGCCAGCAGCCAGTTGGGACAGGGGGCGAACGGCTACACCTTC.

The rearrangement uses TRBV12-3 or TRBV12-4 and TRBJ1-1, with D unresolved. V lost 3 bases to trimming and J lost 1 base, with 6 bases between them. The CDR3 runs to 13 residues. The CDR3 DNA reads TGTGCCAGCAGTTTTAACGGGAACACTGAAGCTTTCTTT. Translation gives CASSFNGNTEAFF.

The chain uses TRBV5-1 and TRBJ2-3; D perhaps matches TRBD1 (6 bases). The V end was cut by 4 bases, the J end by 3 bases, with 12 bases between. Germline V gives CDR1 SGHRS, CDR2 YFSETQ. The CDR3 runs to 14 residues. DNA for the CDR3: TGCGCCAGCAGCCAGGGGTTACTGACAGATACGCAGTATTTT. It codes for CASSQGLLTDTQYF.

The rearrangement joins TRBV4-1 to TRBJ2-1, with TRBD2 matching 10 bases. Trimming at V came to 4 bases and at J to 3 bases, leaving 9 bases not matched to a gene. The CDR3 is 17 amino acids. CDR1 is MGHRA and CDR2 is YSYEKL in the germline V gene. CDR3 nucleotides: TGCGCCAGCAGCCCTTTACGACTAGCGGGCGACTACAATGAGCAGTTCTTC. This sequence encodes CASSPLRLAGDYNEQFF.

The chain recombines TRBV7-2 with TRBJ1-5; TRBD1 matches 11 bases. Germline V lookup: CDR1 SGHTA, CDR2 FQGNSA. With 1 base clipped from V and 6 bases from J, the junction kept 2 bases outside the gene matches. The CDR3 is 15 residues long. CDR3 protein: CASSLGGTGGQPQHF. In nucleotides, the CDR3 is TGTGCCAGCAGCTTAGGGGGGACAGGGGGTCAGCCCCAGCATTTT.

CDR3 region: CASSPRTSITDTQYF. In DNA, the CDR3 is TGTGCCAGCAGCCCTCGGACTAGTATCACAGATACGCAGTATTTT. This chain joins TRBV11-2 and TRBJ2-3; TRBD2 agrees at 7 bases. V lost 5 bases to trimming and J lost 2 bases; unmatched junction nucleotides: 7. Looked up from germline, CDR1 is SGHAT and CDR2 is FQNNGV. This CDR3 is 15 amino acids long.

The chain joins TRBV2 to TRBJ2-7; unclear D gene. The CDR3 spans 13 residues. The V gene's germline CDR1 is SNHLY and CDR2 FYNNEI. V dropped 5 bases and J dropped 5 bases, with 13 bases sitting between them. The CDR3 region is CASSLPPIDEQYF. The CDR3 DNA sequence: TGTGCCAGCAGTCTCCCCCCAATAGACGAGCAGTACTTC.

This rearrangement joins TRBV7-2 to TRBJ2-2; unclear D gene. Per germline, CDR1 SGHTA and CDR2 FQGNSA. Trimming cost V 3 bases and J 3 bases, with 11 bases left between them. The CDR3 has 15 residues. CDR3 DNA: TGTGCCAGCAGCTTTACGGTCACGGACACCGGGGAGCTGTTTTTT. As protein: CASSFTVTDTGELFF.

J is TRBJ1-5 and V is TRBV7-2; 7 bases map to TRBD1. CDR3 length: 15 amino acids. The V gene's germline CDR1 is SGHTA and CDR2 FQGNSA. Trimming cost V 5 bases and J 2 bases; bases outside gene matches: 6. The CDR3 DNA reads TGTGCCAGCAGCATAGACAGGGATCGCAATCAGCCCCAGCATTTT. Translated, it gives CASSIDRDRNQPQHF.

This chain joins TRBV7-3 and TRBJ2-3; TRBD2 aligns across 8 bases. Germline assignment: CDR1 SGHTA and CDR2 FQGTGA. This CDR3 spans 16 amino acids. V was pared by 6 bases and J by 4 bases, with 12 bases of the junction left unmatched. CDR3 protein: CASSLTAGAGADTQYF. The CDR3 nucleotides read TGTGCCAGCAGTCTGACGGCGGGAGCGGGGGCAGATACGCAGTATTTT.

The chain is built from TRBV7-9 and TRBJ1-4; D perhaps matches TRBD1 (6 bases). Germline values: CDR1 SEHNR, CDR2 FQNEAQ (reference sequence). The CDR3 consists of 18 residues. The V end lost 2 bases, the J end lost 5 bases, and 21 bases lay between the germline ends. The CDR3 is CASSLSGGSLGLNEKLFF. The CDR3 region has the DNA TGTGCCAGCAGCTTATCTGGGGGCTCCCTTGGTCTGAATGAAAAACTGTTTTTT.

The chain is built from TRBV7-3 and TRBJ2-2; the D gene is possibly TRBD1 (6 bases). V was clipped by 6 bases and J by 6 bases, with 11 bases between them. Germline CDR1 SGHTA, CDR2 FQGTGA. This CDR3 is 13 amino acids long. The CDR3 DNA follows: TGTGCCAGCAGTCGGACAGCGGCCGGGGAGCTGTTTTTT. Protein product: CASSRTAAGELFF. The full variable domain, with the rest looked up from reference TRBV7-3 and TRBJ2-2, is GAGVSQTPSNKVTEKGKYVELRCDPISGHTALYWYRQSLGQGPEFLIYFQGTGAADDSGLPNDRFFAVRPEGSVSTLKIQRTERGDSAVYLCASSRTAAGELFFGEGSRLTVL.

The chain joins TRBV11-1 to TRBJ2-7; 9 positions agree with TRBD1. Germline-derived CDR1 and CDR2 are SGHAT and FQDESV (reference sequence). The junction had 7 bases not matched to a gene; V was cut back by 5 bases and J by 2 bases. The CDR3 runs 15 residues. CDR3 residues: CASSRDRVATYEQYF. The CDR3 DNA sequence: TGTGCCAGCAGCCGGGACAGGGTGGCTACCTACGAGCAGTACTTC.

The chain carries TRBV6-1 and TRBJ2-5; 9 bases fit TRBD2. The CDR3 contains 16 residues. Germline CDR1 reads MNHNS; CDR2 reads SASEGT. V lost 3 bases, J lost 6 bases, and 11 bases stayed unmatched. The CDR3 nucleotides are TGTGCCAGCAGTGAGCCTGCGGGGGGGCGAATGAAGACCCAGTACTTC. Amino acids: CASSEPAGGRMKTQYF.

The chain couples TRBV12-3 or TRBV12-4 to TRBJ1-1; D unclear. This CDR3 comprises 13 residues. V lost 5 bases to trimming and J lost 1 base, with 8 bases between them. CDR3 DNA sequence: TGTGCCAGCAGTACCGACAAGAACACTGAAGCTTTCTTT. Protein: CASSTDKNTEAFF.

This sequence joins TRBV6-2 or TRBV6-3 and TRBJ2-7, with D hard to call. The CDR3 runs to 12 residues. The germline CDR1 and CDR2 sequences are MNHEY and SVGEGT. Trimming took off 5 bases at V and 0 bases at J, with 5 bases between the two ends. This CDR3 is CASSISSYEQYF. CDR3 nucleotide sequence: TGTGCCAGCAGTATTAGCTCCTACGAGCAGTACTTC.

The count of this clone is one. This chain joins TRBV5-5 and TRBJ1-6; D remains ambiguous. The V end was cut by 3 bases, the J end by 5 bases, with 12 bases between. This CDR3 is 15 amino acids long. Germline loops: CDR1 SGHKS, CDR2 YYEKEE (reference sequence). In nucleotides, the CDR3 is TGTGCCAGCAGCTCCATCGTGAGCGATAATTCACCCCTCCACTTT. Its protein product is CASSSIVSDNSPLHF. Using reference TRBV5-5 and TRBJ1-6 for the parts outside the CDR3, the full variable domain is DAGVTQSPTHLIKTRGQQVTLRCSPISGHKSVSWYQQVLGQGPQFIFQYYEKEERGRGNFPDRFSARQFPNYSSELNVNALLLGDSALYLCASSSIVSDNSPLHFGNGTRLTVT.

J is TRBJ1-1 and V is TRBV3-1 (or the pseudogene TRBV3-2), with D possibly TRBD1 on 6 matching bases. Between the trimmed V and J ends, which lost 4 bases and 2 bases, there was a span of 11 bases. Germline V lookup: CDR1 LGHDT, CDR2 YNNKEL (reference sequence). The CDR3 loop spans 14 amino acids. In DNA, the CDR3 is TGTGCCAGCAGCCCGGCAGGGGCCAACACTGAAGCTTTCTTT. Translating gives CASSPAGANTEAFF.